This TCR beta chain was retrieved from a study of T cell responses to AZD1222 COVID-19 vaccine. Of note for this clone: The antigen is undetermined.

Only in-frame clones appear in the TCRdb table, and some are missing; sequencing was by immunoSEQ multiplex PCR. Of roughly 200,000 clones in the sample, approximately 94% were seen once. Findings and limits, study-wide: CD4 TCRs linked to vaccination spanned spike, dominating at 160-218 and 743-854. Spike-specific TCR repertoires showed rising breadth and depth after two AZD1222 doses.

Trimming pared 3 bases from V and 6 bases from J, leaving 12 bases between. This CDR3 has 13 residues. CDR1 is SGHNT and CDR2 is YENEEA in the germline V gene. The source is an adult who received the MenACWY meningococcal vaccine as a control. V gene TRBV11-3 combines with J gene TRBJ2-7; no clear D. Material: peripheral blood, obtained 28 days after the second dose of the MenACWY control vaccine. CDR3 region: CASSFTTDREQYF. The CDR3 DNA reads TGTGCCAGCAGCTTCACTACGGACCGCGAGCAGTACTTC. Drawing the rest from reference TRBV11-3 and TRBJ2-7, the complete variable domain is EAGVVQSPRYKIIEKKQPVAFWCNPISGHNTLYWYLQNLGQGPELLIRYENEEAVDDSQLPKDRFSAERLKGVDSTLKIQPAELGDSAVYLCASSFTTDREQYFGPGTRLTVT.